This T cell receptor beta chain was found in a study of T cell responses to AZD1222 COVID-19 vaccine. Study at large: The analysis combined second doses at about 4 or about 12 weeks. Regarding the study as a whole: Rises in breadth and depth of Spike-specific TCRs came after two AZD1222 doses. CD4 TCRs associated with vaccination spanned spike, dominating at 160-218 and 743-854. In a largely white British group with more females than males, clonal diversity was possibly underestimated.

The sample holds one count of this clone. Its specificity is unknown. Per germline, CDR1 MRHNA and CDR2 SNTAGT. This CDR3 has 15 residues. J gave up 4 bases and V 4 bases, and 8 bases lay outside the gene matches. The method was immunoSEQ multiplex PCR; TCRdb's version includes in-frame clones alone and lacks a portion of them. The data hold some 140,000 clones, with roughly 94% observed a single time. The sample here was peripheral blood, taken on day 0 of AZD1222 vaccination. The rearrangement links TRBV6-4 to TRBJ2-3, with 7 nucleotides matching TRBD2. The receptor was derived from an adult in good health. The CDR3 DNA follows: TGTGCCAGCAGTGTTAACGGGGGGATCCCAGATACGCAGTATTTT. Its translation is CASSVNGGIPDTQYF.